This TCR beta chain was captured in a study of blood T cell repertoires in COVID-19. As for the study in general: Samples came from the United States, Italy and Spain, spanning acute and convalescent COVID-19. T cells, B-cell-depleted T cells, or PBMCs supplied cDNA or gDNA.

Authors' data handling: Estimation of nucleated cell counts relied on the amplification of reference gene primers. Assay used: immunoSEQ multiplex PCR; TCRdb lists only in-frame clones, some missing. V, J and clone size reflect that table, while D and trimming were determined from the DNA. The table lists around 67,000 clones, around 86% of them singletons, with 7% to 10% in the top ten. Trimming pared 4 bases from V and 2 bases from J, leaving 17 bases between. CDR3 length equals 17 residues. Germline CDR1 reads LGHNA; CDR2 reads YNFKEQ. This clone was counted a few times. Sequences were obtained from peripheral blood. This sequence joins TRBV4-2 and TRBJ2-2, with a tentative D call TRBD2 (6 bases). The clonotype comes from a man aged 50-60 years with active COVID-19. The CDR3 protein is CASSLPGGTTNTGELFF. The CDR3 nucleotides are TGTGCCAGCAGCCTACCTGGCGGGACCACTAACACCGGGGAGCTGTTTTTT.